The 13 T cell receptor beta chains reported below all come from one sample, sequenced in a study of regulatory T cells in long-lasting Graves disease. Time point meaning: persistent/refractory GD, antithyroid drugs over 5 years with positive TRAb. The TCR library used RNA extracted from PBMCs. Arm-PCR of CDR3 regions and iRepertoire HTBI primers were used to build TCR beta libraries. TCRdb re-derived calls from the multiplex PCR reads in MiXCR, one entry per CDR3 protein. The sample yields roughly 700,000 distinct CDR3 sequences, around 30% seen once. The sequences come from peripheral blood mononuclear cells (PBMCs), collected when the disease was refractory, from a patient treated with antithyroid drugs. The receptors shown here come from a female donor with Graves disease.

The V gene is TRBV3-1, the J gene TRBJ1-2; unclear D gene. Trimming cost V 6 bases and J 6 bases, with 14 bases left between them. CDR3 length: 13 amino acids. CDR1 is LGHDT, CDR2 YNNKEL, per germline (reference sequence). For the CDR3, the DNA is TGTGCCAGCAGATTGGGAGCTTCCAATGGCTACACCTTC. Protein product: CASRLGASNGYTF. Supplemented by reference TRBV3-1 and TRBJ1-2, the full variable domain reads DTAVSQTPKYLVTQMGNDKSIKCEQNLGHDTMYWYKQDSKKFLKIMFSYNNKELIINETVPNRFSPKSPDKAHLNLHINSLELGDSAVYFCASRLGASNGYTFGSGTRLTVV.

This clonotype appeared once. The gene calls are TRBV7-9 and TRBJ2-1, with D possibly matching TRBD2 (6 bases). The V end lost 6 bases, the J end lost 6 bases, and 21 bases lay between the germline ends. The CDR3 runs to 16 residues. Looked up from germline, CDR1 is SEHNR and CDR2 is FQNEAQ (reference sequence). CDR3 in DNA: TGTGCCAGCAGGTCGACGCCGGGGGAGAAAGCCAATGAGCAGTTCTTC. This translates into CASRSTPGEKANEQFF.

J is TRBJ1-5 and V is TRBV6-2 or TRBV6-3; D remains unclear. The V and J ends lost 6 bases and 3 bases respectively, with 15 bases between them. The CDR3 is 15 residues long. CDR1 MNHEY and CDR2 SVGEGT come from the germline V gene. The CDR3 spells CASSPSPVSNQPQHF. DNA for the CDR3: TGTGCCAGCAGCCCGAGCCCGGTATCCAATCAGCCCCAGCATTTT.

A note on this clonotype: This may be a read error, as it is one base from a much larger clone. The chain is built from TRBV2 and TRBJ1-1; 9 nucleotides align to TRBD1. CDR1 and CDR2 (germline): SNHLY, FYNNEI. This CDR3 is built from 13 residues. Germline trimming cut 5 bases from V and 7 bases from J; bases unmatched to any gene: 5. CDR3 in amino acids: CASSLTGGFEAFF. The CDR3 DNA sequence: TGTGCCAGCAGTCTAACAGGGGGCTTTGAAGCTTTCTTT.

This clonotype showed up just once. A much larger clone is a single base away; this may be a read error. The J gene is TRBJ1-2, the V gene TRBV12-3 or TRBV12-4, with D possibly matching TRBD1 (5 bases). This CDR3 is 12 amino acids long. CDR3 loop: CASSFRGGGYAF. DNA of the CDR3: TGTGCCAGCAGTTTTCGGGGGGGAGGCTACGCCTTC.

In this sample, this clonotype turned up a few times. The chain couples TRBV19 to TRBJ2-5; D call uncertain. Germline CDR1 and CDR2: LNHDA and SQIVND (reference sequence). The CDR3 totals 13 residues. Trimming pared 0 bases from V and 3 bases from J, leaving 5 bases between. CDR3 protein: CASSIDPEETQYF. In nucleotides, the CDR3 is TGTGCCAGTAGTATAGACCCGGAAGAGACCCAGTACTTC.

This clonotype was found a few times. The chain combines TRBV20-1 with TRBJ2-3; D perhaps matches TRBD1 (6 bases). Germline V gene data show CDR1 as DFQATT and CDR2 as SNEGSKA (reference sequence). V lost 2 bases to trimming and J lost 5 bases, with 14 bases between them. The CDR3 contains 14 residues. The CDR3: CSARITGKGDTQYF. DNA of the CDR3: TGCAGTGCTAGAATCACAGGGAAAGGAGATACGCAGTATTTT.

This rearrangement joins TRBV30 to TRBJ2-7; unclear D gene. Germline V gene lookup returns CDR1 GTSNPN and CDR2 SVGIG (reference sequence). The CDR3 sequence is 13 residues long. Trimming removed 2 bases from V and 0 bases from J, with 8 bases in between. This CDR3 reads CAWSPASSYEQYF. Written as DNA, the CDR3 is TGTGCCTGGAGTCCCGCGAGCTCCTACGAGCAGTACTTC.

This chain uses TRBV20-1 with TRBJ1-4; D is uncertain. This CDR3 region has 12 residues. V was shortened by 3 bases and J by 6 bases, with 8 bases between the two germline ends. CDR1 DFQATT and CDR2 SNEGSKA come from the germline V gene (reference sequence). The CDR3 protein is CSASQVDEKLFF. The CDR3 region has the DNA TGCAGTGCTAGCCAGGTGGATGAAAAACTGTTTTTT.

The chain recombines TRBV29-1 with TRBJ1-5, with TRBD1 matching 10 bases. J was trimmed by 4 bases and V by 6 bases; bases with no gene match: 3. Germline V gene lookup returns CDR1 SQVTM and CDR2 ANQGSEA. This CDR3 contains 13 residues. The CDR3 coding sequence is TGCAGCGTGAGACAGGGGGCGAATCAGCCCCAGCATTTT. Residues: CSVRQGANQPQHF. Variable domain in full (rest from reference TRBV29-1 and TRBJ1-5): SAVISQKPSRDICQRGTSLTIQCQVDSQVTMMFWYRQQPGQSLTLIATANQGSEATYESGFVIDKFPISRPNLTFSTLTVSNMSPEDSSIYLCSVRQGANQPQHFGDGTRLSIL.

The rearrangement joins TRBV29-1 to TRBJ1-2; D perhaps matches TRBD1 (6 bases). The germline V gene encodes CDR1 SQVTM and CDR2 ANQGSEA. The CDR3 runs to 15 residues. In DNA, the CDR3 is TGCATTACCTGGTGGGGGGGGCCCTCTAACTATGGCTACACCTTC. Its protein product is CITWWGGPSNYGYTF.

This clonotype showed up just a few times. The chain combines TRBV6-2 or TRBV6-3 with TRBJ1-1; no reliable D call. V lost 2 bases and J 2 bases, leaving 12 bases between the germline ends. Germline CDR1 MNHEY, CDR2 SVGEGT. The CDR3 spans 15 residues. CDR3 in DNA: TGTGCCAGCAGTTACGATCGGGGAGGTAACACTGAAGCTTTCTTT. It yields the protein CASSYDRGGNTEAFF.

This chain joins TRBV9 and TRBJ2-2; perhaps TRBD2 as D (7 bases). V was cut by 0 bases and J by 4 bases, with 16 bases left in between. The CDR3 loop spans 17 amino acids. Germline V CDR1 and CDR2: SGDLS, YYNGEE. This CDR3 is CASSVASGGGRTGELFF. CDR3 sequence (DNA): TGTGCCAGCAGCGTAGCTTCGGGCGGGGGCCGCACCGGGGAGCTGTTTTTT. The whole variable domain, filled in from reference TRBV9 and TRBJ2-2, reads DSGVTQTPKHLITATGQRVTLRCSPRSGDLSVYWYQQSLDQGLQFLIQYYNGEERAKGNILERFSAQQFPDLHSELNLSSLELGDSALYFCASSVASGGGRTGELFFGEGSRLTVL.